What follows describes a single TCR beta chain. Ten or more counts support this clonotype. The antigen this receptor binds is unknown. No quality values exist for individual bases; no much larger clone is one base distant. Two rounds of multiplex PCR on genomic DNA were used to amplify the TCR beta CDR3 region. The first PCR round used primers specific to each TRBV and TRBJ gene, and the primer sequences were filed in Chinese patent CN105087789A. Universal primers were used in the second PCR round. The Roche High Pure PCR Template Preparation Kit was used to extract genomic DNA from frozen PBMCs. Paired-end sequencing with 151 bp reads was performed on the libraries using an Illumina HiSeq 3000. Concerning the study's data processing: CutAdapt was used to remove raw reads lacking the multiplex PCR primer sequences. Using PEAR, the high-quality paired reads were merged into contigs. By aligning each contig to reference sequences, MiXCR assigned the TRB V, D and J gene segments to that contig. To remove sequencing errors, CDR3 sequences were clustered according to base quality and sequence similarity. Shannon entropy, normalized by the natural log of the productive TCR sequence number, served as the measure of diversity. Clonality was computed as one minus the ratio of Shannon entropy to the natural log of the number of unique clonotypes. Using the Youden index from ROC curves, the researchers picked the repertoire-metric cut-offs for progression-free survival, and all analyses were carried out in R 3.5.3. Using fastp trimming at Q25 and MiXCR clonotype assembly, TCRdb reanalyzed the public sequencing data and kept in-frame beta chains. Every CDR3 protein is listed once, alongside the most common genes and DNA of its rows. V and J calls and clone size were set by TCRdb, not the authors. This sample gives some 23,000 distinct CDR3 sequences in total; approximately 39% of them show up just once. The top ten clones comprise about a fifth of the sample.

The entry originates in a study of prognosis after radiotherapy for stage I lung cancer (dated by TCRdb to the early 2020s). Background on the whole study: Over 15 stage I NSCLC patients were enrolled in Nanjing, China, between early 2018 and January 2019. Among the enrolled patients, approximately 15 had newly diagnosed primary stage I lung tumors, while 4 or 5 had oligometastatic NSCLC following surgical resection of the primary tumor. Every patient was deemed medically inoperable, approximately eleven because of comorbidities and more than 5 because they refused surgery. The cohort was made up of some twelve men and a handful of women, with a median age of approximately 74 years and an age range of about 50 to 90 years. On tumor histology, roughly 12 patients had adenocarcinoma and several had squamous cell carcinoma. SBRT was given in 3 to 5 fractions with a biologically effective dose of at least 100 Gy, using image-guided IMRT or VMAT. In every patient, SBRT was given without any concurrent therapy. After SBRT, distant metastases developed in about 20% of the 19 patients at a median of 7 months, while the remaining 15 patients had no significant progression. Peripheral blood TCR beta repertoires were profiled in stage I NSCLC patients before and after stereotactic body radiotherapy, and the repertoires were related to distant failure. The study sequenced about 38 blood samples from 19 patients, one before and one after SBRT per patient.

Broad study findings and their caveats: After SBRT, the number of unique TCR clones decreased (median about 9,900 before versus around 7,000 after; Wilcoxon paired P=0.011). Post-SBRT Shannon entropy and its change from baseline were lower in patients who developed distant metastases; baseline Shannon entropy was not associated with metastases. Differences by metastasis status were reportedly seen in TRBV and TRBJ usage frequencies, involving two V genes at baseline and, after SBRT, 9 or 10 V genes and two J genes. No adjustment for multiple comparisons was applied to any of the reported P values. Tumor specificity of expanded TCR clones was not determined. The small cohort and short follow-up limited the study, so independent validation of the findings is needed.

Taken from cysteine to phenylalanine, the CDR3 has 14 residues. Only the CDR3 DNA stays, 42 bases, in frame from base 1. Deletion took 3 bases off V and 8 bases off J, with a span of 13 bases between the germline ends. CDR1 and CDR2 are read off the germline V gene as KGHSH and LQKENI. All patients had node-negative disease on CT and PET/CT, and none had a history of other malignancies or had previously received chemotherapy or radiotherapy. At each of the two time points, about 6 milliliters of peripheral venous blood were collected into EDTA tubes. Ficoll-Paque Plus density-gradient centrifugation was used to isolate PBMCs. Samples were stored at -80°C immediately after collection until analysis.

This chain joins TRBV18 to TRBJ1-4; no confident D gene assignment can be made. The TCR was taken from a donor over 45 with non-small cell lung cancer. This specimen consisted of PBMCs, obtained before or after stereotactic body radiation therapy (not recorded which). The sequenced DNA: TGTGCCAGCTCACCCCGAGGGCTAAGGGAAAAACTGTTTTTT. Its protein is CASSPRGLREKLFF.